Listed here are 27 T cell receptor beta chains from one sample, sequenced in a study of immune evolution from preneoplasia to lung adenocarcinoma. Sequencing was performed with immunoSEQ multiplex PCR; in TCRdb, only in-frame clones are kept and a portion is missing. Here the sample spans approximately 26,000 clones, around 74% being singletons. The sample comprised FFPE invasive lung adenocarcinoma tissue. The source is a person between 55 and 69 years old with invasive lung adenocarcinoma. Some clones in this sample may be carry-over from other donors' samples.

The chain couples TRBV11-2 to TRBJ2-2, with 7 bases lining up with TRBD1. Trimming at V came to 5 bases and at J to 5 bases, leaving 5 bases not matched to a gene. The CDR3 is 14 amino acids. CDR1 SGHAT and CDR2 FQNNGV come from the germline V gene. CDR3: CASSPGQHTGELFF. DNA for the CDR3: TGTGCCAGCAGCCCGGGACAGCATACCGGGGAGCTGTTTTTT.

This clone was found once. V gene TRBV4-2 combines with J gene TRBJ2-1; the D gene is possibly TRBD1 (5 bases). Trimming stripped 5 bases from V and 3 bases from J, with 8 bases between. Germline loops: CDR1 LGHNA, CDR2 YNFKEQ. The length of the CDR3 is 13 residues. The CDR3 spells CASSEGVYNEQFF. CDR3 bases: TGTGCCAGCAGCGAAGGGGTCTACAATGAGCAGTTCTTC.

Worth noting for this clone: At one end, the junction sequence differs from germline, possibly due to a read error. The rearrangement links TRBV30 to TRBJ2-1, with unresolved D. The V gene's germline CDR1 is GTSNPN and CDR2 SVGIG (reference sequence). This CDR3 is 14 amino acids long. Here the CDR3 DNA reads TGTGCCTGGAGTCTTAAAACACCGGGCTTCCCCGACGTCTTC. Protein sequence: CAWSLKTPGFPDVF.

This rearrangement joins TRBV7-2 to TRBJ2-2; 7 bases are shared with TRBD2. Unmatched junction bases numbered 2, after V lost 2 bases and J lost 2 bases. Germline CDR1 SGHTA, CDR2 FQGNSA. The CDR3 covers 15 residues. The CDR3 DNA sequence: TGTGCCAGCAGCTTAACTAGCGCCAACACCGGGGAGCTGTTTTTT. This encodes CASSLTSANTGELFF. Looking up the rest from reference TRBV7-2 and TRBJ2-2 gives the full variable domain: GAGVSQSPSNKVTEKGKDVELRCDPISGHTALYWYRQSLGQGLEFLIYFQGNSAPDKSGLPSDRFSAERTGGSVSTLTIQRTQQEDSAVYLCASSLTSANTGELFFGEGSRLTVL.

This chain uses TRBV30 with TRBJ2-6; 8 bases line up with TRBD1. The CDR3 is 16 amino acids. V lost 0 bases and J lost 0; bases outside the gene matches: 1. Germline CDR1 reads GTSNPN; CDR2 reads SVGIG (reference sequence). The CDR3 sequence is CAWSVTGGSGANVLTF. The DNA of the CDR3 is TGTGCCTGGAGTGTTACAGGGGGCTCTGGGGCCAACGTCCTGACTTTC.

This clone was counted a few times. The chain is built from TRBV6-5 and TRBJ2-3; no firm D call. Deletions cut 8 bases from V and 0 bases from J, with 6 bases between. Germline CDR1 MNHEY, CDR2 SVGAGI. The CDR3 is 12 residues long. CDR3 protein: CASRSSTDTQYF. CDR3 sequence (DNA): TGTGCCAGCCGGTCTAGCACAGATACGCAGTATTTT.

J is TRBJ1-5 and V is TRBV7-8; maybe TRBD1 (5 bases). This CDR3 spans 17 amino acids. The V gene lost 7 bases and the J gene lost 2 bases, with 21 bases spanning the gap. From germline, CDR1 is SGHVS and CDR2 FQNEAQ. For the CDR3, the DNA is TGTGCCAGCACCAATAATCGCGGCGTAGGGGGCAATCAGCCCCAGCATTTT. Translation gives CASTNNRGVGGNQPQHF. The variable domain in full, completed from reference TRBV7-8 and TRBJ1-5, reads GAGVSQSPRYKVAKRGQDVALRCDPISGHVSLFWYQQALGQGPEFLTYFQNEAQLDKSGLPSDRFFAERPEGSVSTLKIQRTQQEDSAVYLCASTNNRGVGGNQPQHFGDGTRLSIL.

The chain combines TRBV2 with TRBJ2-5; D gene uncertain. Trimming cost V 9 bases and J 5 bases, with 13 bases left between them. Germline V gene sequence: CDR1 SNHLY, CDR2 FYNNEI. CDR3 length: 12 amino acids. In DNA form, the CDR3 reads TGTGCCAGTCAAAGGGCCTCGGAGACCCAGTACTTC. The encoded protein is CASQRASETQYF.

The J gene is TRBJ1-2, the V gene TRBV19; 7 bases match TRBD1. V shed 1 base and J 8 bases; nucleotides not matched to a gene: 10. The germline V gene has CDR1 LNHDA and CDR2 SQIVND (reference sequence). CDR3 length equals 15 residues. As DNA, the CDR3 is TGTGCCAGTAGTATAGCATCGACAGGGCTGGGGGGCTACACCTTC. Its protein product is CASSIASTGLGGYTF.

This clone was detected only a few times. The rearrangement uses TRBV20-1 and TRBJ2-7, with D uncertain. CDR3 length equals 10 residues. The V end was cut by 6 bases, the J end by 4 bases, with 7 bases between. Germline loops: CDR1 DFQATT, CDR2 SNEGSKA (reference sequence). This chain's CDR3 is CSAHQYEQYF. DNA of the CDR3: TGCAGTGCCCACCAATACGAGCAGTACTTC.

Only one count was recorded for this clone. The DNA of the CDR3 is TGTGCCAGCAGTTATCTGAGGAACACTGAAGCTTTCTTT. This translates into CASSYLRNTEAFF. The chain links TRBV27 to TRBJ1-1, with unresolved D. The V gene lost 4 bases and the J gene lost 1 base, with 7 bases spanning the gap. Germline lookup yields CDR1 MNHEY and CDR2 SMNVEV (reference sequence). This CDR3 is 13 amino acids long.

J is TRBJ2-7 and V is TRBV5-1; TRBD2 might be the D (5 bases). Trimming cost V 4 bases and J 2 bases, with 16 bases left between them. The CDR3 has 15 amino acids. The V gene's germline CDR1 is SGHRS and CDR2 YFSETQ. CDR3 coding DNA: TGCGCCAGCAGCCCCCCCCCAAAGGGAGCCTACGAGCAGTACTTC. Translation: CASSPPPKGAYEQYF.

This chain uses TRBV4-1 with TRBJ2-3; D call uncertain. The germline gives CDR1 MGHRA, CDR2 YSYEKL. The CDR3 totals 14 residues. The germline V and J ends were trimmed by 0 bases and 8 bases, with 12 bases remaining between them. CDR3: CASSQDLHPGTQYF. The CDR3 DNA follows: TGCGCCAGCAGCCAAGATCTCCACCCGGGTACGCAGTATTTT.

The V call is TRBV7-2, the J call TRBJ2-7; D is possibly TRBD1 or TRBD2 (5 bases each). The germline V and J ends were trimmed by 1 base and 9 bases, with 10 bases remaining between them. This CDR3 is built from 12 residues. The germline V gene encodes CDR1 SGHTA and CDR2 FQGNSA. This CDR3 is CASSLDRGGQYF. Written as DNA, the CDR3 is TGTGCCAGCAGCTTAGATCGGGGCGGGCAGTACTTC.

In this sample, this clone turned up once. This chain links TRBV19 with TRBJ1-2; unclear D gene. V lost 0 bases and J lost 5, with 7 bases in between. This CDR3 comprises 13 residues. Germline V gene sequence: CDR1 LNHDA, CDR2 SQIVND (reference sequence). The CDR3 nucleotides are TGTGCCAGTAGTATAGACCTCAATTATGGCTACACCTTC. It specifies CASSIDLNYGYTF.

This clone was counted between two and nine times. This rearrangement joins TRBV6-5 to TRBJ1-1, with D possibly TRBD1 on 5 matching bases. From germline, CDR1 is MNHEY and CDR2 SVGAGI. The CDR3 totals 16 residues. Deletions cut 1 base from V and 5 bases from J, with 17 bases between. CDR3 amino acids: CASSYYPPPGLTEAFF. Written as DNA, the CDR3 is TGTGCCAGCAGTTACTACCCCCCGCCAGGGTTAACTGAAGCTTTCTTT.

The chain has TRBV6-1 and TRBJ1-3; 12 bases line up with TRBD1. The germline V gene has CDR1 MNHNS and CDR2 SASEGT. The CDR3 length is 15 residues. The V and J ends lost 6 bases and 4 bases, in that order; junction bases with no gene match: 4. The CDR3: CASRTGTGGGNTIYF. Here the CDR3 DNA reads TGTGCCAGCAGAACGGGGACAGGGGGCGGAAACACCATATATTTT.

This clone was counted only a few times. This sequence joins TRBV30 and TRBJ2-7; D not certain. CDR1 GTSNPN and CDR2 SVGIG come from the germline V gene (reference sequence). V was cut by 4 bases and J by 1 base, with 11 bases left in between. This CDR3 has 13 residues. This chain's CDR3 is CAWTSPPSYEQYF. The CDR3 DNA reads TGTGCCTGGACTTCCCCACCTTCCTACGAGCAGTACTTC.

The CDR3 loop reads CASSIDLGGVEAFF. The CDR3 nucleotides are TGTGCCAGTAGTATAGATCTTGGCGGAGTTGAAGCTTTCTTT. J is TRBJ1-1 and V is TRBV19; D call uncertain. CDR1 is LNHDA and CDR2 is SQIVND in the germline V gene (reference sequence). V shed 0 bases and J shed 7 bases, with 12 bases lying between them. There are 14 residues in the CDR3.

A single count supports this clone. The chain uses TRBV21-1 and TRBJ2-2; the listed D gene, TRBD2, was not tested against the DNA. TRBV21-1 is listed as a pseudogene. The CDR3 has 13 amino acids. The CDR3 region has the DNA TGTGCCAGCAGCAAGGTAAGAGCCCCGGAGCTGTTTTTT. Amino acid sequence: CASSKVRAPELFF.

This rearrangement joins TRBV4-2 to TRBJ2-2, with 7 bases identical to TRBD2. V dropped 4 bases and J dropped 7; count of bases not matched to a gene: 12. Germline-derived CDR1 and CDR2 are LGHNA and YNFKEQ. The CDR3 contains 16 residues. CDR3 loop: CASSPRDSGLLGELFF. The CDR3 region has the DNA TGTGCCAGCAGCCCCCGTGATAGCGGGTTGCTCGGGGAGCTGTTTTTT.

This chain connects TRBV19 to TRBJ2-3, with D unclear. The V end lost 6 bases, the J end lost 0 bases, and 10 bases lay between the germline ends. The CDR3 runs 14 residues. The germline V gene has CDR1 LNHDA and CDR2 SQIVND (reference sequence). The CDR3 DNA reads TGTGCCAGTAGAAGGTCCGCTAGCACAGATACGCAGTATTTT. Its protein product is CASRRSASTDTQYF.

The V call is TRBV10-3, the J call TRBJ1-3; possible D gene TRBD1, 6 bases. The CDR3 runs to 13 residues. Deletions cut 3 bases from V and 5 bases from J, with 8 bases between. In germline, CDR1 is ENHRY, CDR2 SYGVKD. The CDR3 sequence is CAISETGRNTIYF. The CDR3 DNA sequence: TGTGCCATCAGTGAAACAGGGAGAAACACCATATATTTT.

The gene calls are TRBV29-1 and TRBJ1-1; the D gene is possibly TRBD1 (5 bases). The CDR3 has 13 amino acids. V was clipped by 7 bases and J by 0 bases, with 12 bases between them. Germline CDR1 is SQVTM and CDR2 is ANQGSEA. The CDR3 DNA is TGCAGCGGGCAGACAGACATGAACACTGAAGCTTTCTTT. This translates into CSGQTDMNTEAFF.

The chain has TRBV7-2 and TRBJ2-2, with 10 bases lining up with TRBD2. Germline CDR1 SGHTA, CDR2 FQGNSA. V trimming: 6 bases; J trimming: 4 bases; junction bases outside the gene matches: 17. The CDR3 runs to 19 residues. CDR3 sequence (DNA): TGTGCCAGCAGTCCTCAACCACCTAGACTAGCGGGTCGCACCGGGGAGCTGTTTTTT. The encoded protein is CASSPQPPRLAGRTGELFF. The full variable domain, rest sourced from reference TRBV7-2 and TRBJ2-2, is GAGVSQSPSNKVTEKGKDVELRCDPISGHTALYWYRQSLGQGLEFLIYFQGNSAPDKSGLPSDRFSAERTGGSVSTLTIQRTQQEDSAVYLCASSPQPPRLAGRTGELFFGEGSRLTVL.

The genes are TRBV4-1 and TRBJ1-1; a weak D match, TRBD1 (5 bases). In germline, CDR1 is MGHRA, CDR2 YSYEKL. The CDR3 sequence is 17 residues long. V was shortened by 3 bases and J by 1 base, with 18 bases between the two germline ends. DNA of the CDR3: TGCGCCAGCAGCCAGACCCCGGGACCGCCGAGGAACACTGAAGCTTTCTTT. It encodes CASSQTPGPPRNTEAFF.

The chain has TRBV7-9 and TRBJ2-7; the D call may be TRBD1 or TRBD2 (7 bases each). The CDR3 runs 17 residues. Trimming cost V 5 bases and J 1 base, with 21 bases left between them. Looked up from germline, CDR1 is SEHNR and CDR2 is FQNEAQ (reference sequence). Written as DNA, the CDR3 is TGTGCCAGCAGCCAAGATCAGGGGGGGCCCCTTTCCTACGAGCAGTACTTC. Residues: CASSQDQGGPLSYEQYF.